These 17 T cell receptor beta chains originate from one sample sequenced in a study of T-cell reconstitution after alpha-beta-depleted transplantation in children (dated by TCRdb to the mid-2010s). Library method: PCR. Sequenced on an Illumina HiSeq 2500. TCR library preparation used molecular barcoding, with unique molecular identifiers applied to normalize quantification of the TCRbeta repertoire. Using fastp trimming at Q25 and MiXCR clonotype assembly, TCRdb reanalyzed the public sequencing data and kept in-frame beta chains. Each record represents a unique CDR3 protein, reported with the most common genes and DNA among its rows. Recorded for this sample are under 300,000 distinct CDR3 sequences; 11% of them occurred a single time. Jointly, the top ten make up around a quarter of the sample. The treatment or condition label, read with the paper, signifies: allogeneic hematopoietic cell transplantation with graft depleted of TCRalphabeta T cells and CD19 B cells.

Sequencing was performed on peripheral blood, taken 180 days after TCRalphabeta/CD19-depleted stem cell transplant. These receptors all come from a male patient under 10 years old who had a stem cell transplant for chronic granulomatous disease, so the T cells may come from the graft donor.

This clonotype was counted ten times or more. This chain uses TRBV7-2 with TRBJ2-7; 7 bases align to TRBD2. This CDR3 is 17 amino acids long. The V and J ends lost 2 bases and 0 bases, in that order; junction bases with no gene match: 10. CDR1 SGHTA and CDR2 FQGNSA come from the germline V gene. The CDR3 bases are TGTGCCAGCAGCTTACTCCATTGGGGGGGTGCCTCCTACGAGCAGTACTTC. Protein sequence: CASSLLHWGGASYEQYF.

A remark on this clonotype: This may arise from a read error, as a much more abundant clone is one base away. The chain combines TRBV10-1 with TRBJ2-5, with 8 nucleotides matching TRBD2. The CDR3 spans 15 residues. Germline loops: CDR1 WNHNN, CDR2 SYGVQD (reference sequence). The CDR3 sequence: CASSDSGSTQETQHF. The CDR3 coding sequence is TGCGCCAGCAGTGACAGCGGGAGCACCCAAGAGACCCAGCACTTC.

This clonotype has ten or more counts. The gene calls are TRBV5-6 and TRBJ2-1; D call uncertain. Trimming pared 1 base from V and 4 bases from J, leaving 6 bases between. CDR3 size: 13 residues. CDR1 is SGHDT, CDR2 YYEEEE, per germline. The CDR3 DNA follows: TGTGCCAGCAGCTTGTTCTTTTACAATGAGCAGTTCTTC. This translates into CASSLFFYNEQFF.

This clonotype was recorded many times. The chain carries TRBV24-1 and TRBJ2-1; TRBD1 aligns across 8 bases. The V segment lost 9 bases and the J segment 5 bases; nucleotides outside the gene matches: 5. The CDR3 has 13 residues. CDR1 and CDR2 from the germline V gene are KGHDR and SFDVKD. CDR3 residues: CATRQGRNNEQFF. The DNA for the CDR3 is TGTGCCACCCGACAGGGGAGGAACAATGAGCAGTTCTTC.

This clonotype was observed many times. The CDR3 sequence is CATNHGVYEQYF. DNA of the CDR3: TGCGCCACCAACCATGGGGTCTACGAGCAGTACTTC. This chain joins TRBV10-2 and TRBJ2-7; D is ambiguous. The V end lost 10 bases, the J end lost 3 bases, and 13 bases lay between the germline ends. Germline CDR1 WSHSY, CDR2 SAAADI. The CDR3 is made up of 12 amino acids.

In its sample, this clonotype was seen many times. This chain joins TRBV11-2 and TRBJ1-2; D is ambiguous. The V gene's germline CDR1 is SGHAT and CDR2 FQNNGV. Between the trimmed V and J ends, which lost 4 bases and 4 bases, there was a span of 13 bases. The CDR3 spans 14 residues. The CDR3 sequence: CASSSRRTSYGYTF. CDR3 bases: TGTGCCAGCAGCTCGCGCAGGACCTCCTATGGCTACACCTTC.

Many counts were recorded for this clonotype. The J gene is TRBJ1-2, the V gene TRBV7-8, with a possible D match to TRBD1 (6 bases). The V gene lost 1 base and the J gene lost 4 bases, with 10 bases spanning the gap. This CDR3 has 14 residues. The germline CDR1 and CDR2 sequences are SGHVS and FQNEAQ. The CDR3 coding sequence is TGTGCCAGCAGCTTAGAATCAGGGGCCTATGGCTACACCTTC. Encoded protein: CASSLESGAYGYTF.

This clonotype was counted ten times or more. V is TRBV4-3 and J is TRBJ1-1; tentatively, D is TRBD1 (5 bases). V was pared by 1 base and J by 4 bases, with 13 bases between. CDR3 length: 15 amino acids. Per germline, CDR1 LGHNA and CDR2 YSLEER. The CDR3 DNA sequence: TGCGCCAGCAGCCAAGGTTTAAAGGGGTTCACTGAAGCTTTCTTT. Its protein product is CASSQGLKGFTEAFF.

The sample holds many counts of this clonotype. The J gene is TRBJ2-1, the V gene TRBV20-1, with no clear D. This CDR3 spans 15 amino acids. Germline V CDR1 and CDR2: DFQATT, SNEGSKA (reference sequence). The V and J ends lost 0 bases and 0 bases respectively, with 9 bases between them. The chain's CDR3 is CSARERISSYNEQFF. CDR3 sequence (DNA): TGCAGTGCTAGAGAGCGGATTAGCTCCTACAATGAGCAGTTCTTC.

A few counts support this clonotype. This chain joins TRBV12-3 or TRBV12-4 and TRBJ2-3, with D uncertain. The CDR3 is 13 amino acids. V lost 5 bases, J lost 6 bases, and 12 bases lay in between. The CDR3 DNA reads TGTGCCAGCAGTCAGATTCAACGGGATACGCAGTATTTT. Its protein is CASSQIQRDTQYF.

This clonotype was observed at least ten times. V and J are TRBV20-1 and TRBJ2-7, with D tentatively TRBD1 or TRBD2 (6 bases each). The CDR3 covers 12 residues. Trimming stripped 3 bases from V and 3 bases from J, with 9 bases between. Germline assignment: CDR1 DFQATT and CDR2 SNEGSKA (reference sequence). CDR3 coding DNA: TGCAGTGCTAGCGGGGGCCGCTACGAGCAGTACTTC. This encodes CSASGGRYEQYF.

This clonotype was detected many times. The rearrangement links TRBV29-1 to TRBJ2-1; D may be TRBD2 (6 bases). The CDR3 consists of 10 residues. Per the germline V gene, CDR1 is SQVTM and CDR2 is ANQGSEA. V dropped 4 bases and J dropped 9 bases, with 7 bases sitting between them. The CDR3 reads CSVVAVEQFF. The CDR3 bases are TGCAGCGTTGTAGCGGTTGAGCAGTTCTTC.

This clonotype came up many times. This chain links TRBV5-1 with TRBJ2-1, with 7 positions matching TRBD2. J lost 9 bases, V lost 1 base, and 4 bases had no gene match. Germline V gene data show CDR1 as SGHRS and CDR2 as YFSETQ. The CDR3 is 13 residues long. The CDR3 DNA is TGCGCCAGCAGCTTGAACCCGGGAGGTGAGCAGTTCTTC. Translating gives CASSLNPGGEQFF.

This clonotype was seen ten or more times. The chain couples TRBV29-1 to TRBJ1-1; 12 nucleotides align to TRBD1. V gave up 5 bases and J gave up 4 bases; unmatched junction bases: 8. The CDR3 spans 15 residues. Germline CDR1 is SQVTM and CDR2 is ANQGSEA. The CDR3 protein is CSVTGTGGRSTEAFF. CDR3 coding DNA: TGCAGCGTTACCGGGACAGGGGGCAGATCCACTGAAGCTTTCTTT.

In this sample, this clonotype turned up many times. In DNA form, the CDR3 reads TGTGCCAGCACTCAACAGGGGAATTACGAGCAGTACTTC. It translates to CASTQQGNYEQYF. The chain recombines TRBV12-3 or TRBV12-4 with TRBJ2-7, with 7 nucleotides matching TRBD1. CDR3 length: 13 amino acids. The V and J ends lost 7 bases and 4 bases, in that order; junction bases with no gene match: 7.

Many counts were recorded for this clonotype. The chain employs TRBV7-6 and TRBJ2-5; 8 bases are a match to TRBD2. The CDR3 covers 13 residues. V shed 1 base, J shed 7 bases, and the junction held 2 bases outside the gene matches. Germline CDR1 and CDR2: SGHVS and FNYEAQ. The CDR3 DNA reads TGTGCCAGCAGCTTAGATGCGGGAGGGACCCAGTACTTC. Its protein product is CASSLDAGGTQYF.

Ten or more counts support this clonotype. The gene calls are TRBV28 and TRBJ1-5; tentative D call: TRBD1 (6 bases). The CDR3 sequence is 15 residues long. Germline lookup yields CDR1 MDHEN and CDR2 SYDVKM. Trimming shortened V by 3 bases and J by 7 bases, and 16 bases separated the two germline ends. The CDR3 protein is CASSFGGAQRQPQHF. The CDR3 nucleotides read TGTGCCAGCAGTTTTGGGGGCGCGCAACGACAGCCCCAGCATTTT.